This T cell receptor beta chain was sequenced during a study of memory CD4+ T cells and cytomegalovirus serostatus. Findings and caveats of the study: Suggested: most of the CMV-linked TCR signature lies in CD4+ memory cells. A US-trained random forest predicted CMV serostatus with median AUC approximately 0.9.

Of note for this clone: Its antigen is not known.

Using immunoSEQ multiplex PCR, the repertoire was profiled, and TCRdb retains in-frame clones only, with some absent. Of 30,000 to 50,000 clones in the sample, roughly 78% were seen once. Single viable CD3+CD4+CD8-CD45RO+ cells were sorted as the memory CD4+ T cells. Trimming removed 5 bases from V and 3 bases from J; junction bases left unmatched: 10. This CDR3 region has 17 residues. The germline V gene has CDR1 SEHNR and CDR2 FQNEAQ (reference sequence). J is TRBJ1-6 and V is TRBV7-9; 7 bases are a match to TRBD1. The specimen sequenced was memory CD4+ T cells from blood. This TCR derives from an adult in good health and CMV-seronegative. The CDR3 reads CASSRDSNLFYNSPLHF. DNA for the CDR3: TGTGCCAGCAGCCGGGACAGCAATTTATTCTATAATTCACCCCTCCACTTT.